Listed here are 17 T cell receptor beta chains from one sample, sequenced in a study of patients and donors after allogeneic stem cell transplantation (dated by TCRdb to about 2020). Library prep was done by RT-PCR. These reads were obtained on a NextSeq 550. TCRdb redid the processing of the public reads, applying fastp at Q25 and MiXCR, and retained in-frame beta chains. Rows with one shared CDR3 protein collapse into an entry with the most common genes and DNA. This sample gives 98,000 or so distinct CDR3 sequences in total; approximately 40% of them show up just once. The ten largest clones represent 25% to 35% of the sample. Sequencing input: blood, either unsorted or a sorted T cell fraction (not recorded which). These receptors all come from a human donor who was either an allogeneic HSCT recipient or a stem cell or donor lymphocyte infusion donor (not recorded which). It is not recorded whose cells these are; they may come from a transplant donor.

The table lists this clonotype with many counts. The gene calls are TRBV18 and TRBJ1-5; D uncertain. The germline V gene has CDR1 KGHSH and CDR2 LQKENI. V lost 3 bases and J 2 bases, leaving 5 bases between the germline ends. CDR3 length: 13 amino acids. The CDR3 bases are TGTGCCAGCTCACCCCAGGGCAATCAGCCCCAGCATTTT. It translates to CASSPQGNQPQHF. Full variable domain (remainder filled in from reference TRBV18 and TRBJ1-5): NAGVMQNPRHLVRRRGQEARLRCSPMKGHSHVYWYRQLPEEGLKFMVYLQKENIIDESGMPKERFSAEFPKEGPSILRIQQVVRGDSAAYFCASSPQGNQPQHFGDGTRLSIL.

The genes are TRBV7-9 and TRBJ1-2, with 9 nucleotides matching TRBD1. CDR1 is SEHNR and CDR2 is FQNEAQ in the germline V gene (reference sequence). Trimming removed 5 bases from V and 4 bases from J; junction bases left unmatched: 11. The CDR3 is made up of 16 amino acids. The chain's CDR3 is CASSPRRDRAAYGYTF. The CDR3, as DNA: TGTGCCAGCAGCCCCCGCCGGGACAGGGCTGCCTATGGCTACACCTTC.

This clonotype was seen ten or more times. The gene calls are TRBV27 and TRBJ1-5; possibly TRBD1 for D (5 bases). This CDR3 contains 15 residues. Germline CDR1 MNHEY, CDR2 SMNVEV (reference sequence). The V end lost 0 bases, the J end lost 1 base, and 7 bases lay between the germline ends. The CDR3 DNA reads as TGTGCCAGCAGTTTATCTTGGGGGAGCAATCAGCCCCAGCATTTT. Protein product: CASSLSWGSNQPQHF.

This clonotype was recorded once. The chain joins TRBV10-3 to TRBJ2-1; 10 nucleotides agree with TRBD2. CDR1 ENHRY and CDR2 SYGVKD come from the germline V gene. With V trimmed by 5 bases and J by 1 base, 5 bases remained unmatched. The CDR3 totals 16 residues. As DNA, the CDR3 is TGTGCCATCAGTCGAGGACTAGCGGAATCCTACAATGAGCAGTTCTTC. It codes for CAISRGLAESYNEQFF.

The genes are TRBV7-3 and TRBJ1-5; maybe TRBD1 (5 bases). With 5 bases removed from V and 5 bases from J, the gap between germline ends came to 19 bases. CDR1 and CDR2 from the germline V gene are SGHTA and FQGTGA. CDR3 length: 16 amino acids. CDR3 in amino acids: CASSQPGRERDQPQHF. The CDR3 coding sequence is TGTGCCAGCAGCCAGCCCGGCAGGGAAAGGGATCAGCCCCAGCATTTT.

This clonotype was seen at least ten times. The CDR3 DNA sequence: TGTGCCTGGACCGACAGGGCCGACCAGCCCCAGCATTTT. Encoded protein: CAWTDRADQPQHF. The V and J genes are TRBV30 and TRBJ1-5, with TRBD1 identical over 7 bases. Unmatched junction bases numbered 7, after V lost 4 bases and J lost 7 bases. The CDR3 spans 13 residues. Germline CDR1 and CDR2: GTSNPN and SVGIG (reference sequence).

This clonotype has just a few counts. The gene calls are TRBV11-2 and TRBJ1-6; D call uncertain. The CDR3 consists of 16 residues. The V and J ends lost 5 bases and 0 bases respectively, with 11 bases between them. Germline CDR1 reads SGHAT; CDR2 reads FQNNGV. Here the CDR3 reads CASSLRMSSYNSPLHF. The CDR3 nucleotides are TGTGCCAGCAGCCTTCGGATGAGCTCCTATAATTCACCCCTCCACTTT.

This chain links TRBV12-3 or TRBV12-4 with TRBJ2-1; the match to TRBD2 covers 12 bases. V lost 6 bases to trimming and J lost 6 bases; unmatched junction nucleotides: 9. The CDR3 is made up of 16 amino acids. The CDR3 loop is CASSLPGLAGINEQFF. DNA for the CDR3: TGTGCCAGCAGCCTCCCGGGACTAGCGGGTATCAATGAGCAGTTCTTC.

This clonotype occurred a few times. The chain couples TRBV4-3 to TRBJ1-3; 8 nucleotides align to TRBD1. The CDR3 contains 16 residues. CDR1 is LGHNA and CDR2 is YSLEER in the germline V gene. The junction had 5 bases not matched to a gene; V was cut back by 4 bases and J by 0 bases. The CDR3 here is CASSLDRGSSGNTIYF. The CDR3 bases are TGCGCCAGCAGCCTCGACAGGGGCAGCTCTGGAAACACCATATATTTT.

The CDR3 spells CASSPLPDSGANVLTF. The CDR3 DNA follows: TGTGCCAGCAGCCCACTCCCCGACTCTGGGGCCAACGTCCTGACTTTC. This chain connects TRBV27 to TRBJ2-6; D gene unclear. The CDR3 is 16 residues long. From germline, CDR1 is MNHEY and CDR2 SMNVEV (reference sequence). With 6 bases removed from V and 0 bases from J, the gap between germline ends came to 12 bases.

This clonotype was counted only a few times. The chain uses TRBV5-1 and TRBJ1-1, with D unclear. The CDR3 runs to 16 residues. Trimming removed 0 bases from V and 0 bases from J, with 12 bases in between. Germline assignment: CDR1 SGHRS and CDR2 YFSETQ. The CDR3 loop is CASSLDRAPMNTEAFF. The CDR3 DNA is TGCGCCAGCAGCTTGGATAGGGCCCCCATGAACACTGAAGCTTTCTTT. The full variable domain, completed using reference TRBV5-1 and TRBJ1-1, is KAGVTQTPRYLIKTRGQQVTLSCSPISGHRSVSWYQQTPGQGLQFLFEYFSETQRNKGNFPGRFSGRQFSNSRSEMNVSTLELGDSALYLCASSLDRAPMNTEAFFGQGTRLTVV.

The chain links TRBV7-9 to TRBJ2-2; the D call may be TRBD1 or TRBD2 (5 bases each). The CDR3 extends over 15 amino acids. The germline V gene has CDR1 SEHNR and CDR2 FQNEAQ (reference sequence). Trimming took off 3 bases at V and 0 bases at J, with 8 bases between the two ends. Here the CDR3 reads CASSLRGSNTGELFF. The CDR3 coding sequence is TGTGCCAGCAGCTTGAGGGGATCGAACACCGGGGAGCTGTTTTTT.

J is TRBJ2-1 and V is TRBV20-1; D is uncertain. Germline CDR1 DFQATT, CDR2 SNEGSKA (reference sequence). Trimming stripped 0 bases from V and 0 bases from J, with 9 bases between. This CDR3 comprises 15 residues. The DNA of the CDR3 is TGCAGTGCTAGAGAGCGGAAGGCCTCCTACAATGAGCAGTTCTTC. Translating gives CSARERKASYNEQFF.

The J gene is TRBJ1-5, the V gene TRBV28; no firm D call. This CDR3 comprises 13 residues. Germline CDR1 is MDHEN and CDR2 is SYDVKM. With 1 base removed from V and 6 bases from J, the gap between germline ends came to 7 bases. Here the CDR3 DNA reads TGTGCCAGCAGTTTATCCCTCTCTCAGCCCCAGCATTTT. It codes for CASSLSLSQPQHF. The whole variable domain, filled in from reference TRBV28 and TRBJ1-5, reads DVKVTQSSRYLVKRTGEKVFLECVQDMDHENMFWYRQDPGLGLRLIYFSYDVKMKEKGDIPEGYSVSREKKERFSLILESASTNQTSMYLCASSLSLSQPQHFGDGTRLSIL.

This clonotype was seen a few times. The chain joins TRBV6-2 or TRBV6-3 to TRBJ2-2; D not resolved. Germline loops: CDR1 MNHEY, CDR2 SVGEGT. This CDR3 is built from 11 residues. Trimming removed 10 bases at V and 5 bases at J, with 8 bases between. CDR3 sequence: CATTWTGELFF. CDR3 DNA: TGTGCCACCACATGGACCGGGGAGCTGTTTTTT.

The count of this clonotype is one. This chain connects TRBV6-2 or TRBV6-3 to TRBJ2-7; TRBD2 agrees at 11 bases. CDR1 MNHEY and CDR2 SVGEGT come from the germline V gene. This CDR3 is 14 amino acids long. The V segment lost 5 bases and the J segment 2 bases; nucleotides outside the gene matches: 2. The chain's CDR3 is CASSKLAGAYEQYF. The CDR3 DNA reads TGTGCCAGCAGTAAACTAGCGGGAGCCTACGAGCAGTACTTC.

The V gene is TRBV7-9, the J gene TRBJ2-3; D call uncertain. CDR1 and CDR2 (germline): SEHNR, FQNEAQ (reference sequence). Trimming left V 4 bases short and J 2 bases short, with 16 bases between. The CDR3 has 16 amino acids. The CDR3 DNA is TGTGCCAGCAGCTATCCGTACCTCAAAGTCACAGATACGCAGTATTTT. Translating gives CASSYPYLKVTDTQYF. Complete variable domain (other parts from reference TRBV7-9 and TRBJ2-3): DTGVSQNPRHKITKRGQNVTFRCDPISEHNRLYWYRQTLGQGPEFLTYFQNEAQLEKSRLLSDRFSAERPKGSFSTLEIQRTEQGDSAMYLCASSYPYLKVTDTQYFGPGTRLTVL.